Listed below are T cell receptor beta chains from one sample, sequenced in a study of OX40 agonist ivuxolimab in advanced cancers. Profiling relied on immunoSEQ multiplex PCR, and the TCRdb table lists in-frame clones only, not all of them. The sample comprises 10,000 to 14,000 clones, roughly four fifths of which are singletons, and 8.5% to 12% rests with the top ten. This sample comprised CD4+ or CD8+ T cells sorted from blood, obtained in a trial of the OX40 agonist ivuxolimab. The receptors were gathered from an adult with an advanced solid tumor such as melanoma, head and neck, liver or kidney cancer. CDR3s include the opening cysteine and the closing phenylalanine or tryptophan. D genes are given only for firm matches. Expanded clones are given a class, and other clones once, few, many or no size at all.

CDR3 | DNA | J | size | V | D
CASSVDTQYF | TGTGCCAGCAGCGTAGATACGCAGTATTTT | TRBJ2-3 | . | TRBV9 | .
CASRGGAYTEAFF | TGTGCCAGCAGAGGAGGGGCGTACACTGAAGCTTTCTTT | TRBJ1-1 | . | TRBV6-1 | .
CASSIGGTSGSYEQYF | TGTGCCAGTAGTATAGGGGGAACTAGCGGATCCTACGAGCAGTACTTC | TRBJ2-7 | . | TRBV19 | TRBD2
CASSYSASSEAFF | TGTGCCAGCAGTTACTCAGCGAGTTCTGAAGCTTTCTTT | TRBJ1-1 | . | TRBV6-6 | .
CAISPFEVGTGVSYEQYF | TGTGCCATCAGTCCATTCGAAGTCGGGACAGGGGTTTCCTACGAGCAGTACTTC | TRBJ2-7 | . | TRBV10-3 | TRBD1
CASSSTADYNEQFF | TGTGCCAGCAGCTCGACGGCGGACTACAATGAGCAGTTCTTC | TRBJ2-1 | . | TRBV7-8 | .
CASSTNTGTSSYEQYF | TGTGCCAGCAGCACTAACACAGGGACCAGCTCCTACGAGCAGTACTTC | TRBJ2-7 | . | TRBV5-5 | .
CASSLGSTNYEQYF | TGTGCCAGCAGCTTAGGTAGTACTAATTACGAGCAGTACTTC | TRBJ2-7 | . | TRBV7-9 | .
CASSTGTGRYNEQFF | TGTGCCAGTAGTACCGGGACAGGGAGGTACAATGAGCAGTTCTTC | TRBJ2-1 | . | TRBV19 | TRBD1
CASQGPRDPNEQFF | TGTGCCAGTCAGGGGCCCCGGGACCCCAATGAGCAGTTCTTC | TRBJ2-1 | . | TRBV6-6 | .
CASSPRGGSNYEQYF | TGTGCCAGCAGCCCGAGGGGGGGGAGTAACTACGAGCAGTACTTC | TRBJ2-7 | . | TRBV6-1 | .
CASSPSGGNEQFF | TGTGCCAGCAGCCCCTCGGGCGGCAATGAGCAGTTCTTC | TRBJ2-1 | . | TRBV6-1 | .
CASSLVGPPSSYEQYF | TGTGCCAGCAGCTTAGTAGGGCCACCCAGCTCCTACGAGCAGTACTTC | TRBJ2-7 | . | TRBV7-2 | .
CASSPTRTDTQYF | TGTGCCAGCAGTCCAACTAGGACAGATACGCAGTATTTT | TRBJ2-3 | . | TRBV27 | .
CASSDPPWTDLTDTQYF | TGTGCCAGCAGTGACCCTCCCTGGACAGACCTCACAGATACGCAGTATTTT | TRBJ2-3 | few | TRBV6-4 | .
CASSEGTGGPGELFF | TGTGCCAGCAGTGAAGGGACAGGGGGACCCGGGGAGCTGTTTTTT | TRBJ2-2 | . | TRBV6-1 | TRBD1
CASSPGTGRTEAFF | TGCGCCAGCAGCCCCGGGACAGGGCGCACTGAAGCTTTCTTT | TRBJ1-1 | . | TRBV5-1 | TRBD1
CATSRENFPGDYGYTF | TGTGCCACCAGCAGAGAAAATTTCCCGGGGGACTATGGCTACACCTTC | TRBJ1-2 | . | TRBV15 | .
CASSLIPQGSTVNEQFF | TGTGCCAGCAGCTTAATACCACAGGGAAGTACGGTGAATGAGCAGTTCTTC | TRBJ2-1 | . | TRBV11-2 | .
CASSMGSGPYEQYF | TGTGCCAGTAGTATGGGTAGCGGACCCTACGAGCAGTACTTC | TRBJ2-7 | once | TRBV19 | .
CASSYLRPKDEQYF | TGTGCCAGCAGTTACCTCCGACCAAAGGACGAGCAGTACTTC | TRBJ2-7 | . | TRBV7-3 | .
CASSPGTSGTDTQYF | TGTGCTAGCAGCCCCGGGACTAGCGGCACAGATACGCAGTATTTT | TRBJ2-3 | . | TRBV7-7 | TRBD2
CASSYLTRYEQFF | TGTGCCAGCAGCTACCTTACTAGATATGAGCAGTTCTTC | TRBJ2-1 | few | TRBV28 | .
CASSLGPLMNTEAFF | TGTGCCAGCAGCTTGGGACCCTTGATGAACACTGAAGCTTTCTTT | TRBJ1-1 | . | TRBV6-6 | .
CASSPGTSYNEQFF | TGTGCCAGCAGTCCCGGGACTAGCTACAATGAGCAGTTCTTC | TRBJ2-1 | . | TRBV27 | TRBD2
CSVGLEYEQYF | TGCAGCGTTGGCCTCGAATACGAGCAGTACTTC | TRBJ2-7 | . | TRBV29-1 | .
CASSHLKADTQYF | TGCGCCAGCAGCCACCTCAAGGCTGATACGCAGTATTTT | TRBJ2-3 | . | TRBV4-3 | .
CASSLSGPREEQYF | TGTGCCAGCAGCTTATCGGGCCCGCGGGAGGAGCAGTACTTC | TRBJ2-7 | . | TRBV7-3 | TRBD2
CASSHGGGDTQYF | TGTGCCAGCAGCCATGGAGGGGGAGATACGCAGTATTTT | TRBJ2-3 | . | TRBV7-3 | .
CASSPRLWTGNTIYF | TGTGCCAGCAGTCCCCGGTTATGGACTGGAAACACCATATATTTT | TRBJ1-3 | . | TRBV6-1 | .
CASSYLTSVNEQYF | TGTGCCAGCAGTTACTTGACTAGCGTAAACGAGCAGTACTTC | TRBJ2-7 | . | TRBV6-5 | TRBD2
CASGLAEFTGELFF | TGTGCCAGCGGACTAGCGGAGTTCACCGGGGAGCTGTTTTTT | TRBJ2-2 | . | TRBV7-9 | TRBD2
CASRATGDLSAQHF | TGTGCCAGCAGGGCGACAGGGGATCTTTCGGCCCAGCATTTT | TRBJ1-5 | . | TRBV6-1 | TRBD1
CASSVAGSGEQYF | TGTGCCAGCAGCGTAGCCGGGAGCGGGGAGCAGTACTTC | TRBJ2-7 | . | TRBV9 | .
CASSELGQPQHF | TGCGCCAGCAGTGAACTCGGTCAGCCCCAGCATTTT | TRBJ1-5 | . | TRBV10-2 | .